These 20 T cell receptor beta chains originate from one sample sequenced in a study of T cell clonotyping in hematopoietic cell transplantation (dated by TCRdb to the early 2020s). Library prep was done by the immunoSEQ multiplex PCR assay. Held by TCRdb, this immuneACCESS table contains in-frame sequences only and omits some clones. Under half of the omission traces to an unresolved V gene where checked; the cause of the rest is unknown. This sample comprises approximately 30,000 clones, around 82% of them detected only once. Of the sample, around 2% is held by the ten largest clones. The time point label, read with the paper, signifies: recipient sample about 28 days before transplant, after cytoreduction. This specimen was peripheral blood mononuclear cells, taken before stem cell transplant. The receptors were gathered from a middle-aged man with acute myeloid leukemia. Some clones in this sample may be carry-over from other donors' samples.

J is TRBJ1-2 and V is TRBV29-1, with D maybe TRBD1 (5 bases). The length of the CDR3 is 17 residues. CDR1 is SQVTM, CDR2 ANQGSEA, per germline. V was trimmed by 3 bases and J by 0 bases, leaving 20 bases between them. The CDR3 DNA reads as TGCAGCGTTGACGCCCCCGGCAGGGTCGGAGCTAACTATGGCTACACCTTC. This translates into CSVDAPGRVGANYGYTF.

The rearrangement joins TRBV5-6 to TRBJ2-7; D is unclear. In germline, CDR1 is SGHDT, CDR2 YYEEEE. The V and J ends lost 0 bases and 6 bases respectively, with 7 bases between them. This CDR3 is 12 amino acids long. The CDR3 nucleotides read TGTGCCAGCAGCTTGGTTAAGGGCGAGCAGTACTTC. This sequence encodes CASSLVKGEQYF.

V is TRBV7-9 and J is TRBJ1-1; TRBD1 is a possible D gene (5 bases). The V end was cut by 5 bases, the J end by 1 base, with 14 bases between. The CDR3 runs 15 residues. Germline lookup yields CDR1 SEHNR and CDR2 FQNEAQ (reference sequence). The CDR3 DNA reads as TGTGCCAGCAGCGTAACAGGTGGGTCGAACACTGAAGCTTTCTTT. Translating it yields CASSVTGGSNTEAFF.

The genes are TRBV4-3 and TRBJ1-2, with D perhaps TRBD1 (5 bases). Germline-derived CDR1 and CDR2 are LGHNA and YSLEER. V was trimmed by 4 bases and J by 3 bases, leaving 12 bases between them. The CDR3 covers 14 residues. The CDR3 DNA is TGCGCCAGCAGCCCCCTCGACAGAGACTATGGCTACACCTTC. This codes for CASSPLDRDYGYTF.

The chain has TRBV14 and TRBJ2-7; D may match TRBD1 or TRBD2 (5 bases each). The CDR3 contains 12 residues. Trimming took off 8 bases at V and 2 bases at J, with 10 bases between the two ends. Germline assignment: CDR1 SGHDN and CDR2 FVKESK. The CDR3 nucleotides are TGTGCCAGCGGGGACGGAGCCTACGAGCAGTACTTC. This codes for CASGDGAYEQYF.

This clone occurred a few times. V is TRBV19 and J is TRBJ2-1; D remains ambiguous. Looked up from germline, CDR1 is LNHDA and CDR2 is SQIVND (reference sequence). This CDR3 region has 12 residues. V was clipped by 0 bases and J by 5 bases, with 2 bases between them. CDR3 coding DNA: TGTGCCAGTAGTATAGATAACAATGAGCAGTTCTTC. Translated, it gives CASSIDNNEQFF.

The CDR3 nucleotides read TGTGCCAGCAGTGACGGGCGCAGGCGCGGGGGCTACGAGCAGTACTTC. It yields the protein CASSDGRRRGGYEQYF. V is TRBV6-1 and J is TRBJ2-7; 7 bases map to TRBD2. CDR3 length equals 16 residues. Unmatched junction bases numbered 11, after V lost 3 bases and J lost 3 bases. Germline V gene sequence: CDR1 MNHNS, CDR2 SASEGT.

The chain links TRBV20-1 to TRBJ2-1, with unresolved D. CDR3 length: 10 amino acids. V was pared by 5 bases and J by 7 bases, with 6 bases between. Germline V gene sequence: CDR1 DFQATT, CDR2 SNEGSKA (reference sequence). CDR3: CSAGRNEQFF. CDR3 nucleotide sequence: TGCAGTGCTGGACGGAATGAGCAGTTCTTC.

CDR3 amino acids: CASSVKSDNEQFF. CDR3 sequence (DNA): TGTGCCAGCAGCGTGAAATCGGACAATGAGCAGTTCTTC. J is TRBJ2-1 and V is TRBV9; D is unresolved. From germline, CDR1 is SGDLS and CDR2 YYNGEE. Trimming cost V 2 bases and J 5 bases, with 8 bases left between them. The CDR3 is 13 amino acids.

The chain links TRBV18 to TRBJ2-5; D gene ambiguous. Germline V gene lookup returns CDR1 KGHSH and CDR2 LQKENI. Trimming cost V 3 bases and J 4 bases, with 9 bases left between them. CDR3 length: 13 amino acids. The CDR3 DNA reads TGTGCCAGCTCACCGGTCGCTGCAGAGACCCAGTACTTC. Amino acid sequence: CASSPVAAETQYF.

This clone was recorded only once. The J gene is TRBJ1-4, the V gene TRBV2; 9 bases map to TRBD1. V lost 8 bases and J lost 8; bases outside the gene matches: 12. This CDR3 has 15 residues. Germline V CDR1 and CDR2: SNHLY, FYNNEI. The CDR3 loop is CASLPTGTGLEKLFF. CDR3 sequence (DNA): TGTGCCAGCCTGCCAACCGGGACAGGGCTCGAAAAACTGTTTTTT.

The V and J genes are TRBV4-2 and TRBJ2-5; 7 bases map to TRBD2. Germline-derived CDR1 and CDR2 are LGHNA and YNFKEQ. The CDR3 runs 16 residues. V lost 1 base to trimming and J lost 4 bases; unmatched junction nucleotides: 9. CDR3 amino acids: CASSQGRAGSGETQYF. The CDR3 DNA reads TGTGCCAGCAGCCAAGGGAGAGCGGGGTCGGGAGAGACCCAGTACTTC.

The chain carries TRBV27 and TRBJ1-5, with D hard to call. The CDR3 spans 16 residues. The germline V and J ends were trimmed by 4 bases and 2 bases, with 15 bases remaining between them. Germline V gene data show CDR1 as MNHEY and CDR2 as SMNVEV (reference sequence). CDR3 sequence: CASSSSGPAGNQPQHF. CDR3 sequence (DNA): TGTGCCAGCAGTTCTTCCGGGCCTGCCGGCAATCAGCCCCAGCATTTT.

The chain employs TRBV9 and TRBJ1-1; D may be TRBD1 (5 bases). CDR1 is SGDLS and CDR2 is YYNGEE in the germline V gene. Trimming cost V 0 bases and J 4 bases, with 16 bases left between them. The CDR3 has 16 amino acids. CDR3 region: CASSVGAGQGVTEAFF. DNA for the CDR3: TGTGCCAGCAGCGTAGGAGCGGGCCAAGGGGTCACTGAAGCTTTCTTT. The entire variable domain, with the rest obtained from reference TRBV9 and TRBJ1-1, is as follows: DSGVTQTPKHLITATGQRVTLRCSPRSGDLSVYWYQQSLDQGLQFLIQYYNGEERAKGNILERFSAQQFPDLHSELNLSSLELGDSALYFCASSVGAGQGVTEAFFGQGTRLTVV.

This clone was detected once. The chain links TRBV7-2 to TRBJ2-5; 9 bases are shared with TRBD1. The CDR3 consists of 15 residues. CDR1 SGHTA and CDR2 FQGNSA come from the germline V gene. Germline trimming cut 2 bases from V and 5 bases from J; bases unmatched to any gene: 6. CDR3 in amino acids: CASSLTGQGAETQYF. For the CDR3, the DNA is TGTGCCAGCAGCTTAACGGGACAGGGCGCGGAGACCCAGTACTTC.

The chain combines TRBV7-9 with TRBJ1-2; D not resolved. The CDR3 spans 15 residues. V lost 1 base and J lost 8, with 17 bases in between. The germline V gene encodes CDR1 SEHNR and CDR2 FQNEAQ (reference sequence). CDR3 protein: CASSLEGSRARGYTF. The CDR3 nucleotides are TGTGCCAGCAGCTTAGAAGGGTCGAGGGCCCGGGGCTACACCTTC. The variable domain in full, completed from reference TRBV7-9 and TRBJ1-2, reads DTGVSQNPRHKITKRGQNVTFRCDPISEHNRLYWYRQTLGQGPEFLTYFQNEAQLEKSRLLSDRFSAERPKGSFSTLEIQRTEQGDSAMYLCASSLEGSRARGYTFGSGTRLTVV.

The gene calls are TRBV18 and TRBJ1-5, with a weak D call TRBD1 (5 bases). Trimming removed 2 bases from V and 6 bases from J, with 8 bases in between. Germline V gene sequence: CDR1 KGHSH, CDR2 LQKENI. The length of the CDR3 is 13 residues. The CDR3 DNA reads TGTGCCAGCTCACCAGGGGGGGGTCAGCCCCAGCATTTT. Amino acids: CASSPGGGQPQHF.

V and J are TRBV7-2 and TRBJ1-3; 7 bases are shared with TRBD1. The germline gives CDR1 SGHTA, CDR2 FQGNSA. The CDR3 totals 15 residues. J was trimmed by 2 bases and V by 0 bases; bases with no gene match: 1. The CDR3 region has the DNA TGTGCCAGCAGCTTAGCAGGGGGCACTGGAAACACCATATATTTT. Translating gives CASSLAGGTGNTIYF.

The chain carries TRBV19 and TRBJ2-7; D not certain. The germline V and J ends were trimmed by 3 bases and 2 bases, with 5 bases remaining between them. This CDR3 has 12 residues. Germline CDR1 LNHDA, CDR2 SQIVND (reference sequence). CDR3 sequence reads: CASSIGAYEQYF. In DNA form, the CDR3 reads TGTGCCAGTAGTATTGGAGCCTACGAGCAGTACTTC.

The chain combines TRBV2 with TRBJ1-1; a possible D gene is TRBD1 (5 bases). The CDR3 totals 13 residues. Trimming left V 3 bases short and J 4 bases short, with 9 bases between. CDR1 and CDR2 from the germline V gene are SNHLY and FYNNEI. CDR3 residues: CASSDREGTEAFF. The CDR3 DNA is TGTGCCAGCAGTGACAGGGAGGGCACTGAAGCTTTCTTT.